A selection of T cell receptor beta chains follows, all from one sample in a study of T cell responses to AZD1222 COVID-19 vaccine. Generated by immunoSEQ multiplex PCR, the TCRdb table keeps only in-frame clones and is missing some. Among about 100,000 clones listed, roughly 91% were seen once. Sequenced here: peripheral blood, sampled on day 0 of AZD1222 vaccination. The receptors were gathered from an adult in good health. Both conserved end residues are part of each CDR3. The D gene is left open where the match is weak. A row's size may be missing; if present it is once, few, many or a size class.

TRBV18,TRBJ2-1,NA,NA,CASSPEQRLEQFF,TGTGCCAGCTCACCGGAGCAGCGGTTGGAGCAGTTCTTC
TRBV6-5,TRBJ2-2,NA,NA,CASSYSATGELFF,TGTGCCAGCAGTTACTCTGCCACCGGGGAGCTGTTTTTT
TRBV3-1/TRBV3-2,TRBJ1-1,NA,NA,CASSQGEEGEAFF,TGTGCCAGCAGCCAAGGCGAGGAGGGGGAAGCTTTCTTT
TRBV19,TRBJ2-7,TRBD1,NA,CATRGTGAAEQYF,TGTGCCACGCGTGGGACAGGGGCGGCCGAGCAGTACTTC
TRBV6-4,TRBJ2-1,TRBD1,NA,CASSRDSQADNEQFF,TGTGCCAGCAGTAGGGACAGTCAAGCGGACAATGAGCAGTTCTTC
TRBV12-3/TRBV12-4,TRBJ1-1,TRBD1,NA,CASSSNRGIAFF,TGTGCCAGCAGCAGCAACAGGGGCATAGCTTTCTTT
TRBV7-8,TRBJ2-5,TRBD2,NA,CASSLTRLAGGQETQYF,TGTGCCAGCAGCTTAACCCGACTAGCGGGAGGACAAGAGACCCAGTACTTC
TRBV18,TRBJ2-4,NA,NA,CASSPPLAKNIQYF,TGTGCCAGCTCACCTCCGTTGGCCAAAAACATTCAGTACTTC
TRBV6-5,TRBJ2-6,NA,few,CASSSAGAGANVLTF,TGTGCCAGCAGTTCAGCAGGGGCTGGGGCCAACGTCCTGACTTTC
TRBV18,TRBJ1-2,TRBD1,NA,CASSEIQGAGYGYTF,TGTGCCAGCTCAGAAATACAGGGGGCCGGCTATGGCTACACCTTC
TRBV30,TRBJ2-3,TRBD2,NA,CAGSGASGDTQYF,TGTGCCGGTAGCGGGGCTTCGGGGGATACGCAGTATTTT
TRBV11-2,TRBJ1-3,NA,NA,CASSRRLSGNTIYF,TGTGCCAGCAGCCGACGCCTCTCTGGAAACACCATATATTTT
TRBV11-1,TRBJ2-7,NA,NA,CASRTIGDNEQYF,TGTGCCAGCAGGACAATAGGGGACAACGAGCAGTACTTC
TRBV23-1,TRBJ1-3,NA,NA,CARTNRESILSGNTIYF,TGCGCCAGGACAAACAGGGAATCCATTCTCTCTGGAAACACCATATATTTT
TRBV7-9,TRBJ1-2,NA,NA,CASSLDEGPGYTF,TGTGCCAGCAGCTTAGATGAAGGGCCTGGCTACACCTTC
TRBV15,TRBJ2-1,TRBD2,once,CATSAGLAGVYNEQFF,TGTGCCACCAGCGCAGGGCTAGCGGGAGTGTACAATGAGCAGTTCTTC
TRBV30,TRBJ1-2,TRBD1,NA,CAWSVQLRDSYGYTF,TGTGCCTGGAGTGTACAACTTCGGGACAGTTACGGCTACACCTTC
TRBV7-2,TRBJ1-2,NA,NA,CALRARGNYGYTF,TGTGCCCTCAGAGCGAGGGGCAACTATGGCTACACCTTC
TRBV9,TRBJ2-1,TRBD2,NA,CASSATSGGLGSYNEQFF,TGTGCCAGCAGCGCGACTAGCGGGGGGCTCGGCTCCTACAATGAGCAGTTCTTC
TRBV3-1/TRBV3-2,TRBJ2-5,TRBD1,NA,CASSQTGDRPSSGTQYF,TGTGCCAGCAGCCAAACCGGGGACAGGCCCTCCTCGGGGACCCAGTACTTC
TRBV3-1/TRBV3-2,TRBJ2-2,NA,NA,CASSSQGATGELFF,TGTGCCAGCAGTTCGCAAGGGGCGACCGGGGAGCTGTTTTTT
TRBV2,TRBJ2-7,TRBD2,NA,CASSTAGGTTYEQYF,TGTGCCAGCAGTACAGCGGGGGGGACGACCTACGAGCAGTACTTC
TRBV6-1,TRBJ2-3,TRBD2,NA,CASSEEGVAGSPDTQYF,TGTGCCAGCAGTGAAGAAGGGGTAGCGGGATCCCCAGATACGCAGTATTTT
TRBV7-9,TRBJ2-5,NA,once,CASSLAAPAFQETQYF,TGTGCCAGCAGCTTAGCGGCCCCGGCCTTCCAAGAGACCCAGTACTTC
TRBV5-5,TRBJ2-1,NA,few,CASSLRPGAGGNEQFF,TGTGCCAGCAGCTTGAGGCCGGGAGCCGGGGGAAATGAGCAGTTCTTC
TRBV5-8,TRBJ2-3,NA,NA,CASSFPTGFSTDTQYF,TGTGCCAGCAGCTTCCCGACAGGATTTAGCACAGATACGCAGTATTTT
TRBV19,TRBJ1-6,NA,NA,CASSPPNSPLHF,TGTGCCAGTAGTCCACCGAATTCACCCCTCCACTTT
TRBV9,TRBJ2-1,TRBD2,NA,CASSVVSGSSYNEQFF,TGTGCCAGCAGCGTAGTTAGCGGGAGCTCCTACAATGAGCAGTTCTTC
TRBV5-1,TRBJ2-2,NA,NA,CASSRQQSNTGELFF,TGCGCCAGCAGTCGACAGCAATCGAACACCGGGGAGCTGTTTTTT
TRBV7-8,TRBJ1-2,NA,NA,CASSPRGVGFYGYTF,TGTGCCAGCAGCCCCCGGGGGGTGGGGTTCTATGGCTACACCTTC
TRBV11-3,TRBJ1-4,NA,NA,CASSQGGTTNEKLFF,TGTGCCAGCAGTCAAGGGGGTACAACTAATGAAAAACTGTTTTTT
TRBV6-5,TRBJ1-4,TRBD1,once,CASSYGVTGANEKLFF,TGTGCCAGCAGTTACGGAGTGACAGGGGCTAATGAAAAACTGTTTTTT